The 2 T cell receptor beta chains presented below share a single source sample, sequenced in a study of neurological immune-mediated disorders. A single record per CDR3 protein comes from TCRdb applying MiXCR to the 5' RACE reads. The sample lists around 40,000 distinct CDR3 sequences, about an eighth seen once, with roughly 1.3% in the top ten. Sequencing was carried out using PBMCs. Receptors were obtained from a female donor in good health.

The table lists this clonotype with many counts. CDR3 in DNA: TGTGCCAGCAGCCCGGACTCGAACTCCTACAATGAGCAGTTCTTC. It yields the protein CASSPDSNSYNEQFF. The genes are TRBV7-2 and TRBJ2-1, with a tentative D call TRBD2 (5 bases). V lost 5 bases and J lost 0, with 11 bases in between. Germline CDR1 is SGHTA and CDR2 is FQGNSA. The CDR3 runs to 15 residues.

This clonotype was detected many times. The J gene is TRBJ2-2, the V gene TRBV11-2; no reliable D call. Germline values: CDR1 SGHAT, CDR2 FQNNGV. Trimming stripped 5 bases from V and 0 bases from J, with 13 bases between. This CDR3 spans 16 amino acids. The CDR3: CASSQSVRTNTGELFF. CDR3 coding DNA: TGTGCCAGCAGCCAAAGTGTCAGAACGAACACCGGGGAGCTGTTTTTT.